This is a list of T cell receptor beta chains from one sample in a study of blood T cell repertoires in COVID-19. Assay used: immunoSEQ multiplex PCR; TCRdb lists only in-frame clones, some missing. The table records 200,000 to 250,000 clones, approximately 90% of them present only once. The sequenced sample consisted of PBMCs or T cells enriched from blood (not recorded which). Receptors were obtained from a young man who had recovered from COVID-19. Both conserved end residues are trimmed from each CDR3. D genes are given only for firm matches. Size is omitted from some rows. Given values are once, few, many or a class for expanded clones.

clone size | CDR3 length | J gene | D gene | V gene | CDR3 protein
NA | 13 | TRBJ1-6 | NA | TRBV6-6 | ASIGTDSYNSPLH
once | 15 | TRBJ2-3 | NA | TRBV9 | ASSVGRGLASTDTQY
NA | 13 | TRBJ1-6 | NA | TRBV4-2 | ASSQRTDHNSPLH
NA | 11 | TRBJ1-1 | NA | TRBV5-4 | ASSLEQHTEAF
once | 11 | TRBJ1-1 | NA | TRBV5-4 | ASSLFGGLGAF
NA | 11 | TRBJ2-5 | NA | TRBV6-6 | ASSEILALTQY
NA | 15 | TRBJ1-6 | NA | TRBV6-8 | ASTKLPDRPYNSPLH
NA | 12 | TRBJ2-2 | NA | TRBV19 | ASSIVLYTGELF
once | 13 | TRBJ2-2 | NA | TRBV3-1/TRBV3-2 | ASSQERGTTGELF
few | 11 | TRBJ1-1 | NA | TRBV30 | AWSYNPGTEAF
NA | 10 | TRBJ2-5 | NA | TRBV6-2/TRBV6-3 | ASSYGGETQY
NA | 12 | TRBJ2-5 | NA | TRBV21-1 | ASTTAAPPETQY
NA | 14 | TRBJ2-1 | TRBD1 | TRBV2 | ASKEQGAIGRGTKF
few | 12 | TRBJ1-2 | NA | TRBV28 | ATLTRGAHYGYT
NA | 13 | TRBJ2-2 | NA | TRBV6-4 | ASSVAQEVTGELF
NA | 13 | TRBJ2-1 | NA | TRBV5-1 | ASSFGGQLGNEQF
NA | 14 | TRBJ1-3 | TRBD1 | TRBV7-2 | ASSFPGQGTGNTIY
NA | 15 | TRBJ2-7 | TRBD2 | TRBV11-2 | ASSLDLMASGSYEQY
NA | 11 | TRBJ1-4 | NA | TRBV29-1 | SVEDLSDEKLF
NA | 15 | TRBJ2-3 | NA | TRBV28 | ASSFGSGPPPTDTQY
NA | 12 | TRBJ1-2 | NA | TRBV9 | ASSVGTQNYGYT
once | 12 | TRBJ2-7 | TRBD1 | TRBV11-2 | ASSLGTARYEQY
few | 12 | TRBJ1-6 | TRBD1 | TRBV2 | ASRNGPGQGPLH
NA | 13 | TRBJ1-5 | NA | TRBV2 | ASNLAQESNQPQH
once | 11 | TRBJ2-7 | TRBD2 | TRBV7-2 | ASSSASGYEQY
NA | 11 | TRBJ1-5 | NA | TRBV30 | AWSLRTDQPQH
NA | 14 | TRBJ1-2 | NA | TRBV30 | AWSVSGGSRNYGYT
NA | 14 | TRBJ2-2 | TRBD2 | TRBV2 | ASRALGLAVTGELF
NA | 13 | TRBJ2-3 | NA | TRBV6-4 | ASSDLGGNTDTQY